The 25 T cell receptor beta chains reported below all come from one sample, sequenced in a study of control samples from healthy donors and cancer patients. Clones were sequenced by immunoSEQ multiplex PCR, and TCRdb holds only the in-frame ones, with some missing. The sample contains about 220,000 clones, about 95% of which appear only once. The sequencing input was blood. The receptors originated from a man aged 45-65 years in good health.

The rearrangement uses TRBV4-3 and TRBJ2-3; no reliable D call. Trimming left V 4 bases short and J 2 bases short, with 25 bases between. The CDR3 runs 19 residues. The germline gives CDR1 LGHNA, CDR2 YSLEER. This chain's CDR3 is CASSLGPTPPARHTDTQYF. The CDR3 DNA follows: TGCGCCAGCAGCCTGGGCCCTACGCCGCCTGCCAGGCACACAGATACGCAGTATTTT.

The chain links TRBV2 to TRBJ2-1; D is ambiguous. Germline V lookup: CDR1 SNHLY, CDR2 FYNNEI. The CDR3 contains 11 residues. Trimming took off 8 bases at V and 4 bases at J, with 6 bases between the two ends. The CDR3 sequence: CASDWYNEQFF. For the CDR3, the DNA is TGTGCCAGCGACTGGTACAATGAGCAGTTCTTC.

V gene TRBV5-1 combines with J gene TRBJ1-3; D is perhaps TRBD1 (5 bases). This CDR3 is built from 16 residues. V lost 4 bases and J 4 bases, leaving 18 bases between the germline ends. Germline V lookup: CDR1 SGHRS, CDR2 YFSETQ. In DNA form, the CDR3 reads TGCGCCAGCAGCCCTGGGACCTCACTTGGGGGAAACACCATATATTTT. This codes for CASSPGTSLGGNTIYF.

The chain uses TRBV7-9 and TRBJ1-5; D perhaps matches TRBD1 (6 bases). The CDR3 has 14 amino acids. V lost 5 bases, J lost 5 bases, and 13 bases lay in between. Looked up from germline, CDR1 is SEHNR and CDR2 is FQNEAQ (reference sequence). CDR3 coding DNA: TGTGCCAGCAGCCCGACAGGTCGCGATCAGCCCCAGCATTTT. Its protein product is CASSPTGRDQPQHF.

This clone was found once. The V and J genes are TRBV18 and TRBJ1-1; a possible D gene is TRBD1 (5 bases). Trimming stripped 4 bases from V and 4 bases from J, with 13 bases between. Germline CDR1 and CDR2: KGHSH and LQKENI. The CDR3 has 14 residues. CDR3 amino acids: CASSLDSIVTEAFF. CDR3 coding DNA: TGTGCCAGCTCACTCGACAGTATAGTCACTGAAGCTTTCTTT.

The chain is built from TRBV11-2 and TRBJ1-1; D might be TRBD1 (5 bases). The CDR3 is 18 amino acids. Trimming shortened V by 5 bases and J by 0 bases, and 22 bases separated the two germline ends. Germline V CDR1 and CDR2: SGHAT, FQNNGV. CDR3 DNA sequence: TGTGCCAGCAGCCCCTTGGGACCGCTCAAAGACCTGAACACTGAAGCTTTCTTT. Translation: CASSPLGPLKDLNTEAFF.

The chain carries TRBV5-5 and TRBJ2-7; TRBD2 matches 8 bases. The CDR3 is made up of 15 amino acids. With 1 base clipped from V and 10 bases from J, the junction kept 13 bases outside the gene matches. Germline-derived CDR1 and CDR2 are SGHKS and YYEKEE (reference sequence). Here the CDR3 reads CASSLYPAGETRQYF. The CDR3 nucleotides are TGTGCCAGCAGCTTGTATCCAGCGGGGGAAACCAGACAGTACTTC.

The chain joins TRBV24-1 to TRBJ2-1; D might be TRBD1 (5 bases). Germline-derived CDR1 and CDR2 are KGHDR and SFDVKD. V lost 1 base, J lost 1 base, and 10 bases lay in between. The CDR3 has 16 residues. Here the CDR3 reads CATSDLNGQSYNEQFF. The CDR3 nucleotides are TGTGCCACCAGTGATTTAAACGGACAATCCTACAATGAGCAGTTCTTC.

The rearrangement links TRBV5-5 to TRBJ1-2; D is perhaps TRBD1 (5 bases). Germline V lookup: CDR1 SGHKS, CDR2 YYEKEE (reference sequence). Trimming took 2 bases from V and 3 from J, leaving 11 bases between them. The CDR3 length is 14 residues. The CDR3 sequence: CASSFRGSDYGYTF. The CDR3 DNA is TGTGCCAGCAGCTTTCGGGGCTCGGACTATGGCTACACCTTC.

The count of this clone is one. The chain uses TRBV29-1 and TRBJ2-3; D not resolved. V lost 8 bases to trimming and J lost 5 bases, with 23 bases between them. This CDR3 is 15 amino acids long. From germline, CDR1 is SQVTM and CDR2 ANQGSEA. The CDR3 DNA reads TGCAGCTTCGGGCGGCAGCACCTTCTTGGAGATACGCAGTATTTT. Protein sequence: CSFGRQHLLGDTQYF.

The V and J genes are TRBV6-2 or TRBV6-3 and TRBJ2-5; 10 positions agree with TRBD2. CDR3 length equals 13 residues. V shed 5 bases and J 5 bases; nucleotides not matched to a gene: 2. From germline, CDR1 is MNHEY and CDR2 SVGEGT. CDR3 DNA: TGTGCCAGCAGTCTAGCGGGGGTGGAGACCCAGTACTTC. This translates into CASSLAGVETQYF.

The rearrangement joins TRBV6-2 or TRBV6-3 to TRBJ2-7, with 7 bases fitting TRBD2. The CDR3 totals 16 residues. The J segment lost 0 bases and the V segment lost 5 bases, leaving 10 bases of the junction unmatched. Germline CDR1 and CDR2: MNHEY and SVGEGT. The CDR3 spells CASSGVSSGYSYEQYF. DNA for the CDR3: TGTGCCAGCAGTGGGGTATCTAGCGGATACTCCTACGAGCAGTACTTC.

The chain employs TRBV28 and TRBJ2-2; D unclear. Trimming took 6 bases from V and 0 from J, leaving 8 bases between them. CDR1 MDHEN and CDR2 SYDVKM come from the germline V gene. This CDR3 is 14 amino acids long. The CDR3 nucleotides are TGTGCCAGCAGCCTCCGGACGAACACCGGGGAGCTGTTTTTT. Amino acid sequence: CASSLRTNTGELFF.

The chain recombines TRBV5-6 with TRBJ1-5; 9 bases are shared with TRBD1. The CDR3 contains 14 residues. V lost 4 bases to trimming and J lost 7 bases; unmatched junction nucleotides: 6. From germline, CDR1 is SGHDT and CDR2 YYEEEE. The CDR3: CASSPQGAMQPQHF. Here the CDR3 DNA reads TGTGCCAGCAGCCCACAGGGGGCGATGCAGCCCCAGCATTTT.

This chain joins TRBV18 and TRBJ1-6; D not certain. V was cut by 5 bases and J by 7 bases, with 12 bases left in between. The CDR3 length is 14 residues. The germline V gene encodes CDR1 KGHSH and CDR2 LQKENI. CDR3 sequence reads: CASSSFVGNSPLHF. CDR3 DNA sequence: TGTGCCAGCTCATCGTTCGTCGGGAATTCACCCCTCCACTTT. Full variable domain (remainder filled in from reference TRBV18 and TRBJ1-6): NAGVMQNPRHLVRRRGQEARLRCSPMKGHSHVYWYRQLPEEGLKFMVYLQKENIIDESGMPKERFSAEFPKEGPSILRIQQVVRGDSAAYFCASSSFVGNSPLHFGNGTRLTVT.

CDR3 region: CASSLVAEETQYF. DNA of the CDR3: TGCGCCAGCAGCTTGGTAGCGGAAGAGACCCAGTACTTC. This chain connects TRBV5-1 to TRBJ2-5; D may be TRBD2 (6 bases). The CDR3 covers 13 residues. V shed 0 bases and J shed 3 bases, with 6 bases lying between them. In germline, CDR1 is SGHRS, CDR2 YFSETQ.

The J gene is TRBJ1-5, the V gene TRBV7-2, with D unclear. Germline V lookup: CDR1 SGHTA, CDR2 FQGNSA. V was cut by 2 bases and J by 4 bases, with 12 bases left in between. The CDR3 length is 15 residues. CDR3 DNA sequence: TGTGCCAGCAGCTTAACGGGCGTTGCGAATCAGCCCCAGCATTTT. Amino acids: CASSLTGVANQPQHF.

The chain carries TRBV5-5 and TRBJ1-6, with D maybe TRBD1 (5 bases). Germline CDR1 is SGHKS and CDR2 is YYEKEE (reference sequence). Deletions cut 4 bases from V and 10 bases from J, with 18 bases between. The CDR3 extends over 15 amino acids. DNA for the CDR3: TGTGCCAGCAGCCTGGGACCGACCGGAGACTCACCCCTCCACTTT. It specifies CASSLGPTGDSPLHF.

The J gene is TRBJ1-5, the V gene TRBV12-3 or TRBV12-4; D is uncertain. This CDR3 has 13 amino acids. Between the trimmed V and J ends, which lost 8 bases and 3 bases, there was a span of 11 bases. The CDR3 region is CASLAQPNQPQHF. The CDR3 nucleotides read TGTGCCAGCCTAGCGCAGCCCAATCAGCCCCAGCATTTT.

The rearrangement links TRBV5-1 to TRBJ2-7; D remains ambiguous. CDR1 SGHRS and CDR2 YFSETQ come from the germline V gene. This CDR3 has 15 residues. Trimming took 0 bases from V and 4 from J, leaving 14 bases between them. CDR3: CASSLGTSPRYEQYV. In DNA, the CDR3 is TGCGCCAGCAGCTTGGGGACGAGCCCTCGGTACGAGCAGTACGTC.

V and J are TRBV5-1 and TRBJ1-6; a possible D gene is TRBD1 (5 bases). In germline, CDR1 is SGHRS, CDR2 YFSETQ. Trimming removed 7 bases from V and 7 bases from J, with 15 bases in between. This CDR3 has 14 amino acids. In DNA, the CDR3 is TGCGCCAGCTCCAGCGGGGGTGAGAATTCACCCCTCCACTTT. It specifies CASSSGGENSPLHF.

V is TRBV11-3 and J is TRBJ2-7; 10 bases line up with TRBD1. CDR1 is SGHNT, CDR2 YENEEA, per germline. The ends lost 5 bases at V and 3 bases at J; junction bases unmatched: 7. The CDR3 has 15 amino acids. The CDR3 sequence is CASSPGGTGDYEQYF. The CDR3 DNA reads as TGTGCCAGCAGCCCGGGGGGGACAGGGGACTACGAGCAGTACTTC.

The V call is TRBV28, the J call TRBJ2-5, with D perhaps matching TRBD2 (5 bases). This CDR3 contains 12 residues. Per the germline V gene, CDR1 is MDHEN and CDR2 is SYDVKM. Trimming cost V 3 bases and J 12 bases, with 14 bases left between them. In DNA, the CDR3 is TGTGCCAGCAGTTTTTCTTCCCGGGAAGAGTACTTC. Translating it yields CASSFSSREEYF.

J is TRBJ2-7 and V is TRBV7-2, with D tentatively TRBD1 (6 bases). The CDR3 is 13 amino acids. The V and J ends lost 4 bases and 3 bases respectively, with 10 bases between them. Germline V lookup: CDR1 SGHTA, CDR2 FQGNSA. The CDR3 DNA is TGTGCCAGCAGCTCTATACAGGGCTACGAGCAGTACTTC. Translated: CASSSIQGYEQYF.

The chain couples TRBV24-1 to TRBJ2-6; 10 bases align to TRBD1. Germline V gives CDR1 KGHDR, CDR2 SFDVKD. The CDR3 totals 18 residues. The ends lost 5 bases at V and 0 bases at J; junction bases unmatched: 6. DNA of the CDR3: TGTGCCACCAGTGGCCTGGACAGGGGGAACTCTGGGGCCAACGTCCTGACTTTC. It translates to CATSGLDRGNSGANVLTF.